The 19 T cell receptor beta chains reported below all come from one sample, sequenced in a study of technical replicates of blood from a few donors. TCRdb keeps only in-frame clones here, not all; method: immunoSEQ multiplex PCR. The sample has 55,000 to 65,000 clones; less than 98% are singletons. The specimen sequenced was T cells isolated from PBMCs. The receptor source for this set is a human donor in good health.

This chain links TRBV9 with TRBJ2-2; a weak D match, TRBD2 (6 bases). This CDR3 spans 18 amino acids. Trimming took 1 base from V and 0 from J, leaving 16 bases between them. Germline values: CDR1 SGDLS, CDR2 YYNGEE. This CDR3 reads CASSVFGVGEANTGELFF. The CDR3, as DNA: TGTGCCAGCAGCGTATTTGGGGTAGGGGAGGCGAACACCGGGGAGCTGTTTTTT.

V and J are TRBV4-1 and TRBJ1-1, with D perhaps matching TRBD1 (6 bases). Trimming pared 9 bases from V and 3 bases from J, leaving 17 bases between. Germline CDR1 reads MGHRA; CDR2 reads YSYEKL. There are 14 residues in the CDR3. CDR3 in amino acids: CASRNRAIDTEAFF. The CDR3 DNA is TGCGCCAGTAGAAACAGGGCTATAGACACTGAAGCTTTCTTT.

As DNA, the CDR3 is TGTGCCAGCAGTAAACTCCAGGTAAAAAGGACTGAAGCTTTCTTT. This gives the protein CASSKLQVKRTEAFF. The chain recombines TRBV6-5 with TRBJ1-1, with unresolved D. V gave up 5 bases and J gave up 5 bases, with 18 bases separating them. The CDR3 runs 15 residues. Germline-derived CDR1 and CDR2 are MNHEY and SVGAGI.

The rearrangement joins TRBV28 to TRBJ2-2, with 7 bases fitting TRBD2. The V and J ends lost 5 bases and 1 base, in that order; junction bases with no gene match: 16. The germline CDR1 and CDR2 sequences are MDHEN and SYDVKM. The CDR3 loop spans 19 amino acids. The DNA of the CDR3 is TGTGCCAGCAGTCCTAGCGGTCTAACTGAAATCAAGAACACCGGGGAGCTGTTTTTT. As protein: CASSPSGLTEIKNTGELFF.

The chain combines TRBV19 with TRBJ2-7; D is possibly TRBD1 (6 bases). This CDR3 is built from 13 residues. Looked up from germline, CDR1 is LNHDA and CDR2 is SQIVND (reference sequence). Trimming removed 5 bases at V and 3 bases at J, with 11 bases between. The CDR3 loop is CASSWTANYEQYF. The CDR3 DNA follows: TGTGCCAGTAGTTGGACAGCCAACTACGAGCAGTACTTC.

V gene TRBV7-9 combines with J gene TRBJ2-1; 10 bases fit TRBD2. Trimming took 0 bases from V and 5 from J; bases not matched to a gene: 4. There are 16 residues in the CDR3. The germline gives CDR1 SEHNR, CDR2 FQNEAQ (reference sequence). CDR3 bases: TGTGCCAGCAGCTTAGCTTTACTAGCGGGGCACAATGAGCAGTTCTTC. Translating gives CASSLALLAGHNEQFF.

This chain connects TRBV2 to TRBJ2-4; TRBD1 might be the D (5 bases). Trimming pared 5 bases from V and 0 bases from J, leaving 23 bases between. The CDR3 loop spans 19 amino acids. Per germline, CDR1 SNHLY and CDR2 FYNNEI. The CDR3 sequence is CASSSARGRGPLAKNIQYF. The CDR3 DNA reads TGTGCCAGCAGTTCAGCCCGAGGAAGGGGCCCATTAGCCAAAAACATTCAGTACTTC.

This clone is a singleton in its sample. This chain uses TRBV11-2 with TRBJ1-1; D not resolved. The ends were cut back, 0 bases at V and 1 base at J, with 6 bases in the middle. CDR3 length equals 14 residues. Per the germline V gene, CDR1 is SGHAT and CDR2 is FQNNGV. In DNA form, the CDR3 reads TGTGCCAGCAGCTTAGATGGCCCGAACACTGAAGCTTTCTTT. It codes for CASSLDGPNTEAFF.

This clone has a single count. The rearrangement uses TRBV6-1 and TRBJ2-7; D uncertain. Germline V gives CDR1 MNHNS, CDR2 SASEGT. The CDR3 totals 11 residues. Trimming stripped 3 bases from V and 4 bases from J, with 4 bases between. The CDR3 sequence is CASSDLYEQYF. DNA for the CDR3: TGTGCCAGCAGTGACTTATACGAGCAGTACTTC.

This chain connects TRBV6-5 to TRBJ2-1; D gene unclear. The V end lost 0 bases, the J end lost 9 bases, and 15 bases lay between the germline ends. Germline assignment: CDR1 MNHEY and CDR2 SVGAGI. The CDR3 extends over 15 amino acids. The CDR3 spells CASSYSKQPRFEQFF. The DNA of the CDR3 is TGTGCCAGCAGTTACTCGAAACAGCCCCGTTTTGAGCAGTTCTTC.

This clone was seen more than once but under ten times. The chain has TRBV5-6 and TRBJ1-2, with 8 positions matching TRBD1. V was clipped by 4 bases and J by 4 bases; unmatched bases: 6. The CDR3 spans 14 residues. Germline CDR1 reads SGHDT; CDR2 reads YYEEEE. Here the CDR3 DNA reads TGTGCCAGCAGCACCCAGGGGGCAGGCTATGGCTACACCTTC. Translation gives CASSTQGAGYGYTF.

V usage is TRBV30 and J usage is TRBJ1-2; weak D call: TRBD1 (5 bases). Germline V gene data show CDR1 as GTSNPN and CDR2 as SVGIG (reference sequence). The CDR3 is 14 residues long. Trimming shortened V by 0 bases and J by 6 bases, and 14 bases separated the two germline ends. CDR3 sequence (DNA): TGTGCCTGGAGTGTAGGAGGGGACGGGGATGGCTACACCTTC. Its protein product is CAWSVGGDGDGYTF.

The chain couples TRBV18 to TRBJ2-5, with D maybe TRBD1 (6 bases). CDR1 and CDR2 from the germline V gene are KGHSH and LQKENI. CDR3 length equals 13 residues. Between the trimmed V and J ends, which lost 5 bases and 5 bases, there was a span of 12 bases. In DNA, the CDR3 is TGTGCCAGCTCAACAGGGCCGTGGGAGACCCAGTACTTC. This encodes CASSTGPWETQYF.

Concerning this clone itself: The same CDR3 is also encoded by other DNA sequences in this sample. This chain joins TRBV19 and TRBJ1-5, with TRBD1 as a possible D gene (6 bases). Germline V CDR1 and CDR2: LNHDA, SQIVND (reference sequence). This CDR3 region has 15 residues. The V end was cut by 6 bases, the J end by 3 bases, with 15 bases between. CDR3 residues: CASSATGGSNQPQHF. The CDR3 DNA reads TGTGCCAGTAGCGCGACAGGCGGCTCCAATCAGCCCCAGCATTTT.

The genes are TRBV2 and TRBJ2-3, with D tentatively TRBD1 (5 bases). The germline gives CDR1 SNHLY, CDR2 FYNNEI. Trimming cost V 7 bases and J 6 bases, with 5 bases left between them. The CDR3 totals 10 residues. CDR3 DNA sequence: TGTGCCAGCACAGGGGATACGCAGTATTTT. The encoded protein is CASTGDTQYF. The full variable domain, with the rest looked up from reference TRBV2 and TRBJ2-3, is EPEVTQTPSHQVTQMGQEVILRCVPISNHLYFYWYRQILGQKVEFLVSFYNNEISEKSEIFDDQFSVERPDGSNFTLKIRSTKLEDSAMYFCASTGDTQYFGPGTRLTVL.

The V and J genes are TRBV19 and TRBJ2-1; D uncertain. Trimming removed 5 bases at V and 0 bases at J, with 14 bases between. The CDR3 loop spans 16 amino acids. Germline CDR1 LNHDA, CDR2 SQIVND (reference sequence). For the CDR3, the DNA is TGTGCCAGTAGTTCGTCGACTCTCAGCTCCTACAATGAGCAGTTCTTC. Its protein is CASSSSTLSSYNEQFF.

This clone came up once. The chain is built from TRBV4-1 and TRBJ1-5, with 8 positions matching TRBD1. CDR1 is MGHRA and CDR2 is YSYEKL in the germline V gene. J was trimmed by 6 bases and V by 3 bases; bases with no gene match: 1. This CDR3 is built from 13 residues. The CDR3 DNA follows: TGCGCCAGCAGCCATGACAGGGGTCAGCCCCAGCATTTT. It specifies CASSHDRGQPQHF.

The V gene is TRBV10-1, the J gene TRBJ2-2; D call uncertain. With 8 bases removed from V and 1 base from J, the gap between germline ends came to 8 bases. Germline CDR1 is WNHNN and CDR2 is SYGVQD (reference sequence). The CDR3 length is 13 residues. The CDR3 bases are TGCGCCAGCGGTGGGCAGAACACCGGGGAGCTGTTTTTT. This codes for CASGGQNTGELFF.

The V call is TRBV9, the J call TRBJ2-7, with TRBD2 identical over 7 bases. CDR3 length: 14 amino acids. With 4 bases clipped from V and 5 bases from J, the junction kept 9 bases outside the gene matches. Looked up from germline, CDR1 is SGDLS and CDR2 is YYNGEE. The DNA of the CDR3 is TGTGCCAGCAGCTCCGAGCGGGGTTCGCACGAGCAGTACTTC. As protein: CASSSERGSHEQYF.